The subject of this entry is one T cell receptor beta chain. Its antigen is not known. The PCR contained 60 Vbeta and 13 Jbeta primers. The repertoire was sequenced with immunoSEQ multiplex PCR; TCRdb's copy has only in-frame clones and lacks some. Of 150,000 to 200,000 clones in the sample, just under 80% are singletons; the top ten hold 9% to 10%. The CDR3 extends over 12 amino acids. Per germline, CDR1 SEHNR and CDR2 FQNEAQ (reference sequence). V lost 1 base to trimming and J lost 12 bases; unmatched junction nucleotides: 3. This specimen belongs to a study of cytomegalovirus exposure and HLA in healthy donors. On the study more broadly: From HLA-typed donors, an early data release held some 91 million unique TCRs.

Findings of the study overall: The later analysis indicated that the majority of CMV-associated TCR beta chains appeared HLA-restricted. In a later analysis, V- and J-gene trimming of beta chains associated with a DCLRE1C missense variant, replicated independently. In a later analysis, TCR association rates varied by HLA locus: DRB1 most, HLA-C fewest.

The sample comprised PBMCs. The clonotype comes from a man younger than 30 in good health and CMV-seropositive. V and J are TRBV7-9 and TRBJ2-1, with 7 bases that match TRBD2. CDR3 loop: CASSLDGGGQFF. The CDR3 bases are TGTGCCAGCAGCTTAGATGGCGGGGGGCAGTTCTTC. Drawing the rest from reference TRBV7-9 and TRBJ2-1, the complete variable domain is DTGVSQNPRHKITKRGQNVTFRCDPISEHNRLYWYRQTLGQGPEFLTYFQNEAQLEKSRLLSDRFSAERPKGSFSTLEIQRTEQGDSAMYLCASSLDGGGQFFGPGTRLTVL.